The next 23 T cell receptor beta chains were all read from a single sample in a study of blood T cell repertoires in COVID-19. Produced via immunoSEQ multiplex PCR; TCRdb's table is partial and in-frame only. The sample holds fewer than 350,000 clones, about nine tenths seen once. Sequencing was performed on peripheral blood. The receptors come from a woman in her 30s with COVID-19, enrolled during active disease.

This chain links TRBV4-1 with TRBJ1-2; 7 nucleotides match TRBD1. Trimming cost V 2 bases and J 0 bases; bases outside gene matches: 6. CDR1 and CDR2 (germline): MGHRA, YSYEKL. The CDR3 contains 16 residues. The CDR3 is CASSQPYRGANYGYTF. The CDR3, as DNA: TGCGCCAGCAGCCAACCCTACAGGGGAGCTAACTATGGCTACACCTTC.

This rearrangement joins TRBV25-1 to TRBJ1-6; weak D call: TRBD1 (5 bases). This CDR3 has 16 amino acids. The ends were cut back, 8 bases at V and 7 bases at J, with 21 bases in the middle. Germline V gene lookup returns CDR1 MGHDK and CDR2 SYGVNS. The CDR3, as DNA: TGTGCCAGCCGACAAACCGGAGGGGCTCGGAATTCACCCCTCCACTTT. Amino acids: CASRQTGGARNSPLHF.

The rearrangement links TRBV6-6 to TRBJ2-7; 15 bases align to TRBD2. The CDR3 has 15 residues. Germline lookup yields CDR1 MNHNY and CDR2 SVGAGI (reference sequence). The J segment lost 6 bases and the V segment lost 5 bases, leaving 5 bases of the junction unmatched. The CDR3: CASSPGLAGGLEQYF. The CDR3 nucleotides read TGTGCCAGCAGTCCCGGACTAGCGGGGGGGCTCGAGCAGTACTTC.

This chain links TRBV7-8 with TRBJ1-2, with D tentatively TRBD1 (5 bases). The V gene's germline CDR1 is SGHVS and CDR2 FQNEAQ. The CDR3 length is 14 residues. With 2 bases removed from V and 6 bases from J, the gap between germline ends came to 13 bases. CDR3 loop: CASSLLAGVDGYTF. The CDR3 DNA is TGTGCCAGCAGCTTATTAGCGGGGGTGGATGGCTACACCTTC.

This clone was found once. V and J are TRBV28 and TRBJ2-1, with 7 bases lining up with TRBD2. V dropped 8 bases and J dropped 0; count of bases not matched to a gene: 10. Germline V lookup: CDR1 MDHEN, CDR2 SYDVKM. The CDR3 contains 16 residues. The CDR3 spells CASGGDSILSYNEQFF. The DNA for the CDR3 is TGTGCCAGCGGGGGGGACTCCATTCTCTCCTACAATGAGCAGTTCTTC. The whole variable domain, remainder taken from reference TRBV28 and TRBJ2-1, is DVKVTQSSRYLVKRTGEKVFLECVQDMDHENMFWYRQDPGLGLRLIYFSYDVKMKEKGDIPEGYSVSREKKERFSLILESASTNQTSMYLCASGGDSILSYNEQFFGPGTRLTVL.

J is TRBJ2-1 and V is TRBV6-9; 10 nucleotides match TRBD1. Germline V lookup: CDR1 MNHGY, CDR2 SVAAGI. The CDR3 length is 17 residues. V shed 2 bases and J 6 bases; nucleotides not matched to a gene: 10. CDR3 protein: CASSYRGTGARGNEQFF. As DNA, the CDR3 is TGTGCCAGCAGTTATAGGGGGACAGGGGCCCGAGGCAATGAGCAGTTCTTC.

The chain recombines TRBV7-9 with TRBJ1-2; TRBD1 agrees at 10 bases. The CDR3 length is 14 residues. Trimming removed 2 bases from V and 8 bases from J; junction bases left unmatched: 5. Germline CDR1 and CDR2: SEHNR and FQNEAQ (reference sequence). The CDR3 protein is CASSLRGTGEGYTF. The CDR3 nucleotides are TGTGCCAGCAGCTTAAGGGGGACAGGGGAAGGCTACACCTTC. Filled out from reference TRBV7-9 and TRBJ1-2, the complete variable domain reads DTGVSQNPRHKITKRGQNVTFRCDPISEHNRLYWYRQTLGQGPEFLTYFQNEAQLEKSRLLSDRFSAERPKGSFSTLEIQRTEQGDSAMYLCASSLRGTGEGYTFGSGTRLTVV.

CDR3 DNA: TGTGCCAGCAGCCACCGAAGGTACAGTGGCTACACCTTC. As protein: CASSHRRYSGYTF. The chain combines TRBV3-1 (or the pseudogene TRBV3-2) with TRBJ1-2; D is undetermined. Germline V gene sequence: CDR1 LGHDT, CDR2 YNNKEL (reference sequence). The CDR3 covers 13 residues. V was pared by 3 bases and J by 7 bases, with 12 bases between.

This clone was detected ten times or more. This chain links TRBV30 with TRBJ1-1, with a weak D call TRBD1 (6 bases). This CDR3 region has 16 residues. Looked up from germline, CDR1 is GTSNPN and CDR2 is SVGIG (reference sequence). V was cut by 1 base and J by 0 bases, with 15 bases left in between. The CDR3 reads CAWSEGGSGLNTEAFF. In DNA form, the CDR3 reads TGTGCCTGGAGTGAGGGGGGGTCGGGCCTGAACACTGAAGCTTTCTTT.

The chain uses TRBV11-2 and TRBJ2-3; 8 nucleotides agree with TRBD2. J was trimmed by 0 bases and V by 4 bases; bases with no gene match: 6. Germline V lookup: CDR1 SGHAT, CDR2 FQNNGV. The CDR3 runs 16 residues. The CDR3 loop reads CASSSLRGGSTDTQYF. The CDR3 DNA sequence: TGTGCCAGCAGCTCCCTCCGGGGGGGGAGCACAGATACGCAGTATTTT.

V usage is TRBV7-7 and J usage is TRBJ1-1, with D tentatively TRBD1 (5 bases). V was clipped by 1 base and J by 1 base, with 13 bases between them. Germline loops: CDR1 SSHAT, CDR2 FNYEAQ (reference sequence). The CDR3 covers 16 residues. The CDR3 protein is CASSLGGDGKNTEAFF. Written as DNA, the CDR3 is TGTGCCAGCAGCTTAGGGGGGGACGGTAAGAACACTGAAGCTTTCTTT.

The chain uses TRBV6-5 and TRBJ2-2, with TRBD2 matching 8 bases. V dropped 4 bases and J dropped 7; count of bases not matched to a gene: 11. Germline V gene sequence: CDR1 MNHEY, CDR2 SVGAGI. This CDR3 has 16 residues. The CDR3 reads CASSSRGLGVGGELFF. As DNA, the CDR3 is TGTGCCAGCAGTTCCCGGGGACTAGGGGTAGGCGGGGAGCTGTTTTTT.

The V and J genes are TRBV19 and TRBJ1-5; perhaps TRBD1 as D (5 bases). CDR3 length: 14 amino acids. The V and J ends lost 4 bases and 6 bases respectively, with 13 bases between them. Germline V gene lookup returns CDR1 LNHDA and CDR2 SQIVND (reference sequence). CDR3 DNA: TGTGCCAGTAGTACCACAGGTTCCCCTCAGCCCCAGCATTTT. Protein sequence: CASSTTGSPQPQHF.

This chain links TRBV7-6 with TRBJ2-3; TRBD1 aligns across 8 bases. The CDR3 has 15 amino acids. Germline trimming cut 3 bases from V and 3 bases from J; bases unmatched to any gene: 5. Germline V gene data show CDR1 as SGHVS and CDR2 as FNYEAQ. In DNA form, the CDR3 reads TGTGCCAGCAGCTTGGGACAGGTATTTACAGATACGCAGTATTTT. Protein product: CASSLGQVFTDTQYF.

The J gene is TRBJ1-4, the V gene TRBV5-1, with 7 bases lining up with TRBD1. CDR1 is SGHRS and CDR2 is YFSETQ in the germline V gene. The CDR3 extends over 14 amino acids. Trimming took 3 bases from V and 8 from J; bases not matched to a gene: 7. This CDR3 reads CASSSSGTAEKLFF. In nucleotides, the CDR3 is TGCGCCAGCAGCTCTTCCGGGACAGCCGAAAAACTGTTTTTT.

The genes are TRBV2 and TRBJ2-5; no definite D call. The V and J ends lost 2 bases and 5 bases respectively, with 3 bases between them. Germline CDR1 SNHLY, CDR2 FYNNEI. The CDR3 length is 11 residues. CDR3 protein: CASSEQETQYF. DNA for the CDR3: TGTGCCAGCAGTGAACAGGAGACCCAGTACTTC.

The V gene is TRBV18, the J gene TRBJ1-4; D ambiguous. CDR3 length: 14 amino acids. The germline CDR1 and CDR2 sequences are KGHSH and LQKENI. Trimming took 4 bases from V and 3 from J, leaving 9 bases between them. CDR3 region: CASSLGRSNEKLFF. CDR3 DNA sequence: TGTGCCAGCTCACTGGGGAGGTCTAATGAAAAACTGTTTTTT.

V and J are TRBV6-1 and TRBJ1-5; D is ambiguous. The CDR3 spans 14 residues. Germline V gives CDR1 MNHNS, CDR2 SASEGT. V was pared by 3 bases and J by 4 bases, with 10 bases between. The CDR3 loop reads CASSDELLNQPQHF. The CDR3 DNA is TGTGCCAGCAGTGACGAGCTACTAAATCAGCCCCAGCATTTT.

A single count supports this clone. The J gene is TRBJ1-4, the V gene TRBV19; a possible D gene is TRBD1 (6 bases). The CDR3 contains 14 residues. V lost 3 bases and J lost 6, with 11 bases in between. Germline CDR1 is LNHDA and CDR2 is SQIVND (reference sequence). The CDR3 nucleotides read TGTGCCAGTAGTATTGGGACATACGATGAAAAACTGTTTTTT. Residues: CASSIGTYDEKLFF. Based on the CDR3 plus reference TRBV19 and TRBJ1-4, the full variable domain is DGGITQSPKYLFRKEGQNVTLSCEQNLNHDAMYWYRQDPGQGLRLIYYSQIVNDFQKGDIAEGYSVSREKKESFPLTVTSAQKNPTAFYLCASSIGTYDEKLFFGSGTQLSVL.

J is TRBJ2-3 and V is TRBV10-3; 7 bases are shared with TRBD2. Germline V lookup: CDR1 ENHRY, CDR2 SYGVKD. The junction had 8 bases not matched to a gene; V was cut back by 5 bases and J by 0 bases. This CDR3 has 16 amino acids. CDR3 in amino acids: CAISSGWGGSTDTQYF. The CDR3 nucleotides are TGTGCCATCAGTTCCGGGTGGGGGGGAAGCACAGATACGCAGTATTTT.

This clone was counted a single time. The V and J genes are TRBV5-1 and TRBJ2-7; 9 nucleotides align to TRBD1. The CDR3 covers 15 residues. CDR1 is SGHRS and CDR2 is YFSETQ in the germline V gene. The trim removed 4 bases at V and 0 bases at J, leaving 5 bases unmatched. The CDR3 nucleotides read TGCGCCAGCAGCGGCGGGACAGGGCTCTCCTACGAGCAGTACTTC. Translated, it gives CASSGGTGLSYEQYF.

The rearrangement links TRBV4-2 to TRBJ1-1, with D possibly matching TRBD1 (6 bases). Trimming stripped 3 bases from V and 0 bases from J, with 11 bases between. The CDR3 contains 15 residues. Looked up from germline, CDR1 is LGHNA and CDR2 is YNFKEQ. CDR3 protein: CASSQQDSLNTEAFF. The DNA for the CDR3 is TGTGCCAGCAGCCAGCAGGACAGCCTGAACACTGAAGCTTTCTTT.

This rearrangement joins TRBV10-3 to TRBJ2-5; TRBD1 might be the D (5 bases). CDR1 is ENHRY, CDR2 SYGVKD, per germline. CDR3 length: 13 residues. Trimming removed 4 bases at V and 1 base at J, with 7 bases between. The CDR3 region is CAISGQTQETQYF. The CDR3, as DNA: TGTGCCATCAGTGGACAGACCCAAGAGACCCAGTACTTC.